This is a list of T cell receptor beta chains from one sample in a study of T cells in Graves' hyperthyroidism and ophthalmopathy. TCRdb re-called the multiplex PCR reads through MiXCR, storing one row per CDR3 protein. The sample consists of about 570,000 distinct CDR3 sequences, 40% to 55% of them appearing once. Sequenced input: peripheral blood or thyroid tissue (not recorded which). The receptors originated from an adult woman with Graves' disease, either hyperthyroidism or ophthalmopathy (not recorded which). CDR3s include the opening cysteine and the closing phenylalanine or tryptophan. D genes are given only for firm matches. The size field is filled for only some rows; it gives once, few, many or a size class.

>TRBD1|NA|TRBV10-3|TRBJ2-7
CAISPGQTYEQYF
TGTGCCATCAGTCCGGGACAGACCTACGAGCAGTACTTC
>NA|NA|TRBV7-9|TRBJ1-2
CASSLVQYYGYTF
TGTGCCAGCAGCTTAGTACAGTACTATGGCTACACCTTC
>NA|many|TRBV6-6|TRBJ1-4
CASSENRRANEKLFF
TGTGCCAGCAGTGAAAATCGAAGGGCTAATGAAAAACTGTTTTTT
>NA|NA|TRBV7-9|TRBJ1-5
CASRETGQGPQHF
TGTGCCAGCAGGGAGACAGGACAAGGGCCCCAGCATTTT
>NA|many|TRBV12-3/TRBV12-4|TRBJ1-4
CASGSGQAQGKLFF
TGTGCCAGCGGGTCTGGGCAGGCGCAGGGAAAACTGTTTTTT
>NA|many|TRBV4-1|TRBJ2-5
CASSHRDEQETQYF
TGCGCCAGCAGCCACCGGGACGAGCAAGAGACCCAGTACTTC
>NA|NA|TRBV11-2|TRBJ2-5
CASSKSGRQETQYF
TGTGCCAGCAGCAAGTCGGGGCGCCAAGAGACCCAGTACTTC
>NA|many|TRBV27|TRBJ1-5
CASSFGKNSNQPQHF
TGTGCCAGCAGTTTCGGGAAAAATAGCAATCAGCCCCAGCATTTT
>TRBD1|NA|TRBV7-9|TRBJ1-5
CASSSPAGTEDQPQHF
TGTGCCAGCAGCTCACCAGCCGGGACAGAGGATCAGCCCCAGCATTTT
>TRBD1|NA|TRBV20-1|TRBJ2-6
CSARDRSSGTGYSGANVLTF
TGCAGTGCTAGAGATCGAAGTTCCGGGACAGGGTACTCTGGGGCCAACGTCCTGACTTTC
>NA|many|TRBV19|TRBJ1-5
CASSIKGAFSNQPQHF
TGTGCCAGTAGTATTAAAGGGGCCTTTAGCAATCAGCCCCAGCATTTT
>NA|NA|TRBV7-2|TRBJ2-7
CASGLAVHGYGQYF
TGTGCCAGCGGCTTAGCCGTGCACGGCTACGGGCAGTACTTC
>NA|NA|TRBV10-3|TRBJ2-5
CATDRGDEETQYF
TGTGCCACTGACCGGGGCGACGAAGAGACCCAGTACTTC
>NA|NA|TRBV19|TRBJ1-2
CASSMEVRSNYGYTF
TGTGCCAGTAGTATGGAGGTCAGATCTAACTATGGCTACACCTTC
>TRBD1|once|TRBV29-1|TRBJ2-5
CSVRQGADETQYF
TGCAGCGTTCGGCAGGGGGCGGATGAGACCCAGTACTTC
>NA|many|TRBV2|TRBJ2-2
CASIEGLNTGELFF
TGTGCCAGCATCGAAGGCTTAAACACCGGGGAGCTGTTTTTT
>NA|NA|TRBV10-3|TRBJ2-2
CAISPGSANTGELFF
TGTGCCATCAGTCCCGGGAGCGCGAACACCGGGGAGCTGTTTTTT
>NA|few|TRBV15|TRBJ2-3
CATSRESLEADTQYF
TGTGCCACCAGCAGAGAATCCCTAGAGGCAGATACGCAGTATTTT
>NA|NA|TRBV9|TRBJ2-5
CASSGSRGIETQYF
TGTGCCAGCAGTGGATCCCGGGGGATAGAGACCCAGTACTTC
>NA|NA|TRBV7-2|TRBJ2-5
CASSLGRGGLLASETQYF
TGTGCCAGCAGCTTAGGGAGGGGGGGGCTACTAGCTTCCGAGACCCAGTACTTC
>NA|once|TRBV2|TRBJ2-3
CASSIGTDTQYF
TGTGCCAGCAGTATAGGGACAGATACGCAGTATTTT
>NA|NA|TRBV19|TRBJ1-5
CASSIAATHRVQPQHF
TGTGCCAGTAGTATAGCCGCGACCCACCGGGTTCAGCCCCAGCATTTT
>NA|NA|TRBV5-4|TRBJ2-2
CASRRQDTGELFF
TGTGCCAGCCGCCGACAGGACACCGGGGAGCTGTTTTTT
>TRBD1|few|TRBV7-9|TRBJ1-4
CASSLGQGAFATNEKLFF
TGTGCCAGCAGCTTAGGTCAGGGGGCATTCGCAACTAATGAAAAACTGTTTTTT
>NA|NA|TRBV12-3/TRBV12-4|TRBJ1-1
CASSTGAGANTEAFF
TGTGCCAGCAGCACTGGGGCAGGAGCGAACACTGAAGCTTTCTTT
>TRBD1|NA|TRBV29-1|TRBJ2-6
CSAEEGAGTEAF
TGCAGCGCAGAAGAGGGGGCTGGCACTGAAGCTTTC
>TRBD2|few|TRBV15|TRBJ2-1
CATSSFMGLAGFF
TGTGCCACCAGCAGCTTCATGGGACTAGCGGGATTCTTC
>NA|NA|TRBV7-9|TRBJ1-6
CASSLSGQTNSPLHF
TGTGCCAGCAGCTTGTCGGGACAAACTAATTCACCCCTCCACTTT
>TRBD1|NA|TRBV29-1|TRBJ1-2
CSSPGTGIYGYTF
TGCAGCAGCCCCGGGACAGGAATCTATGGCTACACCTTC
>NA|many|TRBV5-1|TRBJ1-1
CASSVGGGSVNTEAFF
TGCGCCAGCAGCGTCGGAGGGGGGTCCGTGAACACTGAAGCTTTCTTT
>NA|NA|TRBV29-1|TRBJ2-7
CSVQTEFSYEQYF
TGCAGCGTACAGACAGAGTTCTCCTACGAGCAGTACTTC
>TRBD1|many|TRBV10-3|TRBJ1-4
CAISEPGQGAYGEKLFF
TGTGCCATCAGTGAACCGGGACAGGGGGCGTACGGTGAAAAACTGTTTTTT
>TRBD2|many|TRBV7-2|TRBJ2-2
CASSSSGRWRTGELFF
TGTGCCAGCAGCTCTAGCGGGAGATGGAGGACCGGGGAGCTGTTTTTT
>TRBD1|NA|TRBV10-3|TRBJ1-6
CAISEALQGAQGSPLHF
TGTGCCATCAGTGAGGCCTTACAGGGGGCTCAGGGTTCACCCCTCCACTTT
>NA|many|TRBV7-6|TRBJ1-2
CASSSLAGGWGYTF
TGTGCCAGCAGCAGCCTGGCGGGGGGTTGGGGCTACACCTTC
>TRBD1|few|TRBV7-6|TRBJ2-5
CASSETGGAWTQYF
TGTGCCAGCAGCGAAACAGGGGGAGCTTGGACCCAGTACTTC
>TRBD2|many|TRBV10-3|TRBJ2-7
CAISGTGTSGSYEQYF
TGTGCCATCAGTGGAACTGGGACTAGCGGATCCTACGAGCAGTACTTC
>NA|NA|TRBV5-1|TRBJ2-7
CASSVPESYEQYF
TGCGCCAGCAGCGTCCCGGAGAGCTACGAGCAGTACTTC
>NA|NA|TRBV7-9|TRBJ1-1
CASSLVMAGMDTEAFF
TGTGCCAGCAGCTTAGTTATGGCAGGGATGGACACTGAAGCATTCTTT
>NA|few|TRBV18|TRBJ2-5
CASSPRGPTGRETQYF
TGTGCCAGCTCACCCCGCGGACCCACAGGGCGAGAGACCCAGTACTTC
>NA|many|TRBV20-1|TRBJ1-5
CSALRDSNQPQHF
TGCAGTGCGCTCAGGGATAGCAATCAGCCCCAGCATTTT
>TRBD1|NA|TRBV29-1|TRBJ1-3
CSVIGDSSSGNTIYF
TGCAGCGTTATAGGGGACAGCTCCTCTGGAAACACCATATATTTT